This T cell receptor (beta chain) originates from a study of T cell responses to AZD1222 COVID-19 vaccine. A note on this clone: Its antigen is currently unknown.

The CDR3 consists of 14 residues. Germline-derived CDR1 and CDR2 are SGHRS and YFSETQ. V was trimmed by 0 bases and J by 0 bases, leaving 7 bases between them. Study-wide results and limits: Clonal diversity was possibly underestimated, and white British individuals and females predominated among donors. The study identified only a handful of AZD1222 recipients as seropositive at baseline. A reported finding is that nearly half of spike-specific TCRs target unmutated variant regions.

The table came from immunoSEQ multiplex PCR; TCRdb's copy has only in-frame clones and leaves some out. The sample comprises some 150,000 clones, 75% to 95% of which are singletons, and 2.5% to 3% rests with the top ten. This TCR was recovered from an adult in good health. The starting material was peripheral blood, obtained on day 0 of MenACWY control vaccination. The V gene is TRBV5-1, the J gene TRBJ2-7; D not certain. The DNA of the CDR3 is TGCGCCAGCAGCTTGGTTCAGCACTCCTACGAGCAGTACTTC. This gives the protein CASSLVQHSYEQYF.